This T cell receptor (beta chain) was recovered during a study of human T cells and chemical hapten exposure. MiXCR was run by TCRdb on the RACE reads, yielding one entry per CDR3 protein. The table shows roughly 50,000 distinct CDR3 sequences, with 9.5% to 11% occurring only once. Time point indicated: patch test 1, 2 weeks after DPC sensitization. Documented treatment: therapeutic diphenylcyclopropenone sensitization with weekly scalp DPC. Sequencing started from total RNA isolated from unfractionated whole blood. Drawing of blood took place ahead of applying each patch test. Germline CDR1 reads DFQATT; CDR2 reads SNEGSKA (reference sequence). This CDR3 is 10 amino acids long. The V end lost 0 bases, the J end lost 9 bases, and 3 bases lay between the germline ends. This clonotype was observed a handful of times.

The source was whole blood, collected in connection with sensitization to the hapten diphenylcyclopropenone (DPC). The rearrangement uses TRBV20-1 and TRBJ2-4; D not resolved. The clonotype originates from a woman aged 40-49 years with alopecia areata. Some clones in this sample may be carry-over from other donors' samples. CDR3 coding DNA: TGCAGTGCTAGAGATCGCATTCAGTACTTC. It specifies CSARDRIQYF.